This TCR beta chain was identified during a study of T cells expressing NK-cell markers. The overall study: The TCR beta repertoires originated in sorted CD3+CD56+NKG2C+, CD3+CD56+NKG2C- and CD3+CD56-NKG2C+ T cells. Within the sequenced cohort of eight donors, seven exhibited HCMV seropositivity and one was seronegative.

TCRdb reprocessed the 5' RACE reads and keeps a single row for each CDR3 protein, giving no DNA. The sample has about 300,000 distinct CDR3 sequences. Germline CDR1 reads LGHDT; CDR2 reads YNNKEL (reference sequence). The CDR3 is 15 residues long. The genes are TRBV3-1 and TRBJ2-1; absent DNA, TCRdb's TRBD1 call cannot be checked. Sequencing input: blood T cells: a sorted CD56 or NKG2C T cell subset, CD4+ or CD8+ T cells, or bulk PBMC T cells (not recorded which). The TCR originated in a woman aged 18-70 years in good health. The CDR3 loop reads CASSQARGQSGEQFF.